The 24 T cell receptor beta chains in this list originate from one sample, sequenced in a study of T-cell reconstitution after alpha-beta-depleted transplantation in children. Unique molecular identifiers tagged the TCRbeta library. MiXCR, run by TCRdb on the PCR reads, gives a single entry per CDR3 protein. The sample records 500,000 or so distinct CDR3 sequences, approximately 10% being singletons. The sequencing used PBMCs, mostly from graft donor cells, collected 180 days after TCRalphabeta/CD19-depleted stem cell transplant. The receptor set was obtained from a female patient aged 2 to 10 who had a stem cell transplant for aplastic anemia, so the T cells may come from the graft donor.

V usage is TRBV20-1 and J usage is TRBJ2-3; D perhaps matches TRBD2 (5 bases). Trimming shortened V by 4 bases and J by 3 bases, and 17 bases separated the two germline ends. This CDR3 contains 15 residues. Germline CDR1 and CDR2: DFQATT and SNEGSKA (reference sequence). The CDR3 DNA reads TGCAGTGCTACCCCGCGGGCCTGGGGTACAGATACGCAGTATTTT. Protein sequence: CSATPRAWGTDTQYF.

This clonotype has a handful of counts. This chain uses TRBV29-1 with TRBJ2-5; a possible D gene is TRBD1 (6 bases). The CDR3 sequence is 12 residues long. Germline V lookup: CDR1 SQVTM, CDR2 ANQGSEA. V lost 5 bases and J lost 4, with 11 bases in between. As DNA, the CDR3 is TGCAGCGTTCTCAGGGGATCAGAGACCCAGTACTTC. Translation gives CSVLRGSETQYF.

Ten or more counts support this clonotype. The chain couples TRBV6-5 to TRBJ1-5; possibly TRBD1 for D (5 bases). Trimming cost V 2 bases and J 1 base, with 9 bases left between them. The CDR3 covers 15 residues. In germline, CDR1 is MNHEY, CDR2 SVGAGI. CDR3 in amino acids: CASSYGGGSNQPQHF. The CDR3 DNA follows: TGTGCCAGCAGTTACGGGGGGGGAAGCAATCAGCCCCAGCATTTT.

The chain joins TRBV7-9 to TRBJ1-2, with 7 positions matching TRBD1. The V and J ends lost 3 bases and 1 base, in that order; junction bases with no gene match: 2. This CDR3 region has 14 residues. Germline CDR1 is SEHNR and CDR2 is FQNEAQ (reference sequence). For the CDR3, the DNA is TGTGCCAGCAGCTTCCAGGGGGGTAACTATGGCTACACCTTC. It translates to CASSFQGGNYGYTF.

This clonotype appeared many times. The V call is TRBV15, the J call TRBJ2-3; TRBD2 agrees at 12 bases. The V gene's germline CDR1 is LNHNV and CDR2 YYDKDF (reference sequence). This CDR3 has 17 residues. Losses at the gene ends were 2 bases for V and 4 bases for J; bases not matched to a gene: 7. The CDR3 sequence: CATSRKLLAGGADTQYF. The CDR3 bases are TGTGCCACCAGCAGAAAGCTACTAGCGGGAGGTGCAGATACGCAGTATTTT.

This clonotype has only a few counts. The rearrangement uses TRBV29-1 and TRBJ2-4, with D perhaps TRBD2 (6 bases). The germline V gene has CDR1 SQVTM and CDR2 ANQGSEA. Trimming cost V 3 bases and J 2 bases, with 11 bases left between them. This CDR3 comprises 14 residues. The CDR3 DNA reads TGCAGCGTTGACTCCGGGAGATCCAAAAACATTCAGTACTTC. This encodes CSVDSGRSKNIQYF. Based on the CDR3 plus reference TRBV29-1 and TRBJ2-4, the full variable domain is SAVISQKPSRDICQRGTSLTIQCQVDSQVTMMFWYRQQPGQSLTLIATANQGSEATYESGFVIDKFPISRPNLTFSTLTVSNMSPEDSSIYLCSVDSGRSKNIQYFGAGTRLSVL.

V gene TRBV7-2 combines with J gene TRBJ1-2; maybe TRBD1 (6 bases). Germline V gene sequence: CDR1 SGHTA, CDR2 FQGNSA. This CDR3 has 14 residues. Trimming removed 1 base at V and 9 bases at J, with 15 bases between. This chain's CDR3 is CASSLGWGGDSYTF. The CDR3 DNA sequence: TGTGCCAGCAGCTTAGGGTGGGGGGGCGATAGCTACACCTTC. Variable domain in full (rest from reference TRBV7-2 and TRBJ1-2): GAGVSQSPSNKVTEKGKDVELRCDPISGHTALYWYRQSLGQGLEFLIYFQGNSAPDKSGLPSDRFSAERTGGSVSTLTIQRTQQEDSAVYLCASSLGWGGDSYTFGSGTRLTVV.

The DNA of the CDR3 is TGTGCCAGCAGTGTGGCAGGGAACACCATATATTTT. Amino acid sequence: CASSVAGNTIYF. The chain combines TRBV28 with TRBJ1-3; D perhaps matches TRBD1 (5 bases). Per the germline V gene, CDR1 is MDHEN and CDR2 is SYDVKM. V lost 5 bases to trimming and J lost 7 bases, with 9 bases between them. This CDR3 spans 12 amino acids.

The chain is built from TRBV21-1 and TRBJ1-3; TRBD1 is taken as the D call from the table, unchecked against the DNA. TRBV21-1 is described as a pseudogene. The CDR3 covers 21 residues. The CDR3 DNA follows: TGTGCCAGCAGCAAAGGGGGAGCGGGGGCGACCCGACTTTCGAAGGGAAACACCATATATTTT. It specifies CASSKGGAGATRLSKGNTIYF.

This clonotype was detected only a few times. The genes are TRBV4-3 and TRBJ2-3, with 13 bases identical to TRBD2. The J segment lost 5 bases and the V segment lost 3 bases, leaving 11 bases of the junction unmatched. The CDR3 length is 18 residues. The germline V gene encodes CDR1 LGHNA and CDR2 YSLEER. The CDR3 DNA reads TGCGCCAGCAGCCACCCCTGGGGACTAGCGGGATCCCAAGATACGCAGTATTTT. Its protein product is CASSHPWGLAGSQDTQYF.

This clonotype was detected only a few times. This chain uses TRBV5-6 with TRBJ2-1; TRBD2 is a possible D gene (5 bases). CDR1 and CDR2 from the germline V gene are SGHDT and YYEEEE. Trimming shortened V by 4 bases and J by 0 bases, and 11 bases separated the two germline ends. The CDR3 runs to 15 residues. The CDR3 sequence: CASSPEGRSYNEQFF. The DNA for the CDR3 is TGTGCCAGCAGCCCTGAGGGTCGCTCCTACAATGAGCAGTTCTTC.

The chain combines TRBV7-6 with TRBJ2-1; D is undetermined. The CDR3 is made up of 14 amino acids. Germline V lookup: CDR1 SGHVS, CDR2 FNYEAQ. With 5 bases removed from V and 2 bases from J, the gap between germline ends came to 10 bases. CDR3 coding DNA: TGTGCCAGCAGCCTTGCGGCCCCCTACAATGAGCAGTTCTTC. Residues: CASSLAAPYNEQFF.

This clonotype occurred a few times. The CDR3 region has the DNA TGTGCCAGCTCACCAATCCTCCGCGGGCGGATTGACACTGAAGCTTTCTTT. This translates into CASSPILRGRIDTEAFF. The chain joins TRBV18 to TRBJ1-1, with D hard to call. Trimming stripped 2 bases from V and 3 bases from J, with 19 bases between. The germline V gene encodes CDR1 KGHSH and CDR2 LQKENI. The CDR3 consists of 17 residues.

The chain combines TRBV4-3 with TRBJ2-3; D remains ambiguous. This CDR3 comprises 17 residues. V was shortened by 1 base and J by 4 bases, with 18 bases between the two germline ends. Germline CDR1 LGHNA, CDR2 YSLEER. DNA of the CDR3: TGCGCCAGCAGCCAAGTCAATGGACGGCCTTTGTCAGATACGCAGTATTTT. As protein: CASSQVNGRPLSDTQYF.

At least ten counts were recorded for this clonotype. The CDR3 protein is CSVEAHYTGELFF. The DNA for the CDR3 is TGCAGCGTTGAAGCCCACTACACCGGGGAGCTGTTTTTT. The chain has TRBV29-1 and TRBJ2-2, with D unresolved. The germline gives CDR1 SQVTM, CDR2 ANQGSEA. The V and J ends lost 1 base and 3 bases respectively, with 6 bases between them. The CDR3 spans 13 residues.

The V and J genes are TRBV5-1 and TRBJ2-7; D may match TRBD1 or TRBD2 (5 bases each). The CDR3 totals 12 residues. Trimming pared 5 bases from V and 3 bases from J, leaving 9 bases between. Germline values: CDR1 SGHRS, CDR2 YFSETQ. CDR3 coding DNA: TGCGCCAGCAGTCGGGACCGCTACGAGCAGTACTTC. As protein: CASSRDRYEQYF.

CDR3 loop: CASSYEGTGWGTQYF. CDR3 in DNA: TGTGCCAGCAGTTATGAGGGGACTGGGTGGGGTACGCAGTATTTT. The chain uses TRBV6-5 and TRBJ2-3; a weak D match, TRBD2 (6 bases). Germline V gives CDR1 MNHEY, CDR2 SVGAGI. Trimming shortened V by 3 bases and J by 8 bases, and 18 bases separated the two germline ends. CDR3 length equals 15 residues.

The chain joins TRBV29-1 to TRBJ2-4; D possibly corresponds to TRBD1 (5 bases). The germline CDR1 and CDR2 sequences are SQVTM and ANQGSEA. There are 13 residues in the CDR3. Trimming removed 3 bases at V and 11 bases at J, with 17 bases between. The CDR3: CSVEVGLELFQYF. As DNA, the CDR3 is TGCAGCGTTGAGGTGGGGCTGGAGTTGTTTCAGTACTTC.

CDR3 DNA sequence: TGTGCCAGCAGTCTCGGGGGGCCTCCCGGCCGGATTAATGAAAAACTGTTTTTT. Protein: CASSLGGPPGRINEKLFF. The chain employs TRBV12-3 or TRBV12-4 and TRBJ1-4; possible D gene TRBD1, 6 bases. Between the trimmed V and J ends, which lost 5 bases and 4 bases, there was a span of 23 bases. The CDR3 spans 18 residues.

Only a few counts were recorded for this clonotype. The junction does not match germline at one end; this may be a read error. This rearrangement joins TRBV20-1 to TRBJ2-3, with 11 bases aligning to TRBD2. The CDR3 runs 16 residues. Germline assignment: CDR1 DFQATT and CDR2 SNEGSKA (reference sequence). The CDR3 loop is CSASRGLAGGYSLFFF. In DNA, the CDR3 is TGCAGTGCCTCCCGGGGGCTAGCGGGAGGATATTCCCTGTTTTTTTTT.

This clonotype was seen more than once but under ten times. The CDR3 protein is CASSSTTGYNSPLHF. The CDR3 coding sequence is TGCGCCAGCAGCTCTACGACAGGGTACAATTCACCCCTCCACTTT. J is TRBJ1-6 and V is TRBV5-1; 7 nucleotides match TRBD1. Germline loops: CDR1 SGHRS, CDR2 YFSETQ. The CDR3 is 15 amino acids. The V and J ends lost 3 bases and 7 bases, in that order; junction bases with no gene match: 7.

Only a few counts were recorded for this clonotype. This chain links TRBV7-9 with TRBJ2-5; no clear D. V was trimmed by 1 base and J by 2 bases, leaving 11 bases between them. The CDR3 is 15 residues long. Germline loops: CDR1 SEHNR, CDR2 FQNEAQ (reference sequence). CDR3 coding DNA: TGTGCCAGCAGCTTAGTGCCCCCACCGCAAGAGACCCAGTACTTC. The encoded protein is CASSLVPPPQETQYF.

The chain joins TRBV10-2 to TRBJ1-1; 7 bases are shared with TRBD1. The CDR3 runs to 17 residues. Germline values: CDR1 WSHSY, CDR2 SAAADI. With 5 bases clipped from V and 1 base from J, the junction kept 13 bases outside the gene matches. The DNA of the CDR3 is TGCGCCAGCAGTTACTCCGGGACAGTCGAGGGGAACACTGAAGCTTTCTTT. Protein: CASSYSGTVEGNTEAFF.

The rearrangement joins TRBV6-5 to TRBJ2-3; D is uncertain. This CDR3 has 15 amino acids. Germline-derived CDR1 and CDR2 are MNHEY and SVGAGI. Trimming shortened V by 4 bases and J by 2 bases, and 13 bases separated the two germline ends. This CDR3 is CASSSRLLNTDTQYF. Written as DNA, the CDR3 is TGTGCCAGCAGTTCCCGACTTTTGAACACAGATACGCAGTATTTT.